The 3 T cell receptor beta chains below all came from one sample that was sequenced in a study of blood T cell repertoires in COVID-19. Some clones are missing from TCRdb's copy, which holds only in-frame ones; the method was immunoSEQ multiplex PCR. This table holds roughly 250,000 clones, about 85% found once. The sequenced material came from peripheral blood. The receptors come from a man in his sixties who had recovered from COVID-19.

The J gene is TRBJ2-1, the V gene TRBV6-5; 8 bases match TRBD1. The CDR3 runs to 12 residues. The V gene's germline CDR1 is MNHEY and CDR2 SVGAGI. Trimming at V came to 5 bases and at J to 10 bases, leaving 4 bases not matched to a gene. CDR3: CASSMTGVEQFF. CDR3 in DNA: TGTGCCAGCAGTATGACAGGGGTCGAGCAGTTCTTC.

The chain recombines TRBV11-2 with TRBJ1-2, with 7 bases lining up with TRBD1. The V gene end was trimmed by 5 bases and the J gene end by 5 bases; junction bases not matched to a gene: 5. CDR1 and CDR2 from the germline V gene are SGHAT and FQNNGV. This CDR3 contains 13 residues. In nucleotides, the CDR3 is TGTGCCAGCAGCCCGGGACAGCATTATGGCTACACCTTC. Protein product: CASSPGQHYGYTF. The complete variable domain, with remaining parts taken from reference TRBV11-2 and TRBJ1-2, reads EAGVAQSPRYKIIEKRQSVAFWCNPISGHATLYWYQQILGQGPKLLIQFQNNGVVDDSQLPKDRFSAERLKGVDSTLKIQPAKLEDSAVYLCASSPGQHYGYTFGSGTRLTVV.

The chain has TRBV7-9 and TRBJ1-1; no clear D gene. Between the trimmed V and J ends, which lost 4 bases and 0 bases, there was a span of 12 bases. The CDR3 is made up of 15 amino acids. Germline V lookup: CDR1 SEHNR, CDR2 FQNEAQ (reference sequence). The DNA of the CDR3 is TGTGCCAGCAGCTCGGACTCTTCTATGAACACTGAAGCTTTCTTT. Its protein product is CASSSDSSMNTEAFF.